The source of this TCR beta chain is a study of spatial heterogeneity in lung cancer. About the study: Detected sequences consistently included more beta-chain ones than alpha-chain ones.

Time point meaning: sample taken at primary tumor resection. The input material, whole RNA from tumor, nontumor lung or frozen PBMC, was sequenced unsorted. Patients with untreated early-stage non-small cell lung cancer, numbering some 72, were the donors. At least ten counts were recorded for this clonotype. Trimming left V 5 bases short and J 0 bases short, with 14 bases between. CDR3 size: 16 residues. MiXCR, run by TCRdb on the 5' RACE reads, gives a single entry per CDR3 protein. In the table there are around 12,000 distinct CDR3 sequences, roughly 13% of which are singletons. This TCR was recovered from a female donor with early-stage non-small cell lung cancer. The sequencing here drew on PBMCs, taken at surgery. This sequence joins TRBV12-3 or TRBV12-4 and TRBJ1-3; D not resolved. The chain's CDR3 is CASSTLGPSSGNTIYF. The CDR3 region has the DNA TGTGCCAGCAGTACCCTCGGACCCAGCTCTGGAAACACCATATATTTT.